This T cell receptor beta chain was sequenced during a study of T-cell memory formation after mild COVID-19. Study summary: TCR clusters mostly belonged to single donors.

About this clonotype itself: Its antigen is still unknown.

Study results and limitations: Pre-infection memory contained some responding clones, which suggested that cross-reactive memory had joined.

Trimming took 6 bases from V and 6 from J; bases not matched to a gene: 9. The CDR3 spans 14 residues. From 5'RACE with constant-segment primers came TCR alpha and TCR beta cDNA libraries that carried sample barcodes and UMIs. One entry per CDR3 protein results from TCRdb running MiXCR on the 5' RACE reads. This table holds around 530,000 distinct CDR3 sequences, roughly 22% found once. Sample: PBMCs or a T cell subset sorted from them (not recorded which). The chain links TRBV12-3 or TRBV12-4 to TRBJ2-7; 9 bases align to TRBD1. The sequence came from an adult woman who had mild COVID-19 (a few samples of this study predate the infection). Cell type and time point are not known. The CDR3 here is CASSPGQGRGEQYF. CDR3 bases: TGTGCCAGCAGCCCGGGACAGGGAAGAGGCGAGCAGTACTTC.